The 18 T cell receptor beta chains reported below all come from one sample, sequenced in a study of molecular identifiers for immune sequencing clone quantification. TCRdb reanalysed the PCR reads using MiXCR and keeps one entry per CDR3 protein. The table includes 600,000 to 650,000 distinct CDR3 sequences, roughly 21% detected once. Sequencing was done on a sample of naive CD8+ T cells from blood, with Jurkat cell RNA spiked in. Subset of the sample: FACS-sorted CD8+CD4-CCR7+CD45RA+ naive T cells. The receptors originated from a human donor in good health. Some libraries in this study had Jurkat cell RNA spiked in.

As for this clonotype: In this CDR3 the conserved last residue, phenylalanine or tryptophan, is missing, so a read error is likely. CDR3 sequence (DNA): TGTGCCAGCAGCGTAGCGGGCCCTAGCACAGATACGCAGTATCTT. Its protein is CASSVAGPSTDTQYL. This chain connects TRBV9 to TRBJ2-3; no reliable D call. The CDR3 runs 15 residues. The germline gives CDR1 SGDLS, CDR2 YYNGEE. Trimming removed 0 bases at V and 0 bases at J, with 8 bases between.

This clonotype came up many times. V usage is TRBV28 and J usage is TRBJ2-2, with D perhaps matching TRBD2 (6 bases). Germline values: CDR1 MDHEN, CDR2 SYDVKM. V lost 3 bases to trimming and J lost 2 bases, with 10 bases between them. The CDR3 runs to 15 residues. The CDR3 region is CASSFRGTNTGELFF. DNA of the CDR3: TGTGCCAGCAGTTTCCGGGGGACCAACACCGGGGAGCTGTTTTTT.

Notes on this clonotype: The CDR3 ends on some other residue instead of the conserved phenylalanine or tryptophan, so this is likely a read error. The rearrangement joins TRBV7-9 to TRBJ1-1, with 7 bases identical to TRBD1. This CDR3 is 13 amino acids long. Per the germline V gene, CDR1 is SEHNR and CDR2 is FQNEAQ (reference sequence). V lost 3 bases to trimming and J lost 5 bases; unmatched junction nucleotides: 3. The CDR3: CASSLGGQTEAFV. Written as DNA, the CDR3 is TGTGCCAGCAGCTTGGGGGGACAGACTGAAGCTTTCGTT.

Details on this clonotype: Its ends do not fully match the called genes, so a read error is possible. The chain has TRBV2 and TRBJ2-3, with TRBD1 as a possible D gene (7 bases). The CDR3 length is 16 residues. CDR1 is SNHLY, CDR2 FYNNEI, per germline. DNA for the CDR3: TGTGCCGGCAGTGAGCAGGGGGGAAAAGACACAGATACGCAGTATTTT. Translation: CAGSEQGGKDTDTQYF.

In its sample, this clonotype was seen a few times. The chain couples TRBV5-6 to TRBJ1-2; D is unresolved. V dropped 0 bases and J dropped 2 bases, with 8 bases sitting between them. Germline CDR1 SGHDT, CDR2 YYEEEE. This CDR3 contains 14 residues. CDR3 amino acids: CASSLEAANYGYTF. DNA of the CDR3: TGTGCCAGCAGCTTGGAAGCAGCCAACTATGGCTACACCTTC.

This clonotype was observed at least ten times. This chain connects TRBV29-1 to TRBJ2-1; 12 bases line up with TRBD2. This CDR3 has 14 amino acids. V lost 4 bases and J lost 9; bases outside the gene matches: 7. The germline V gene encodes CDR1 SQVTM and CDR2 ANQGSEA. The CDR3 protein is CSVGGLAGTPEQFF. The CDR3 DNA is TGCAGCGTTGGTGGACTAGCGGGAACCCCTGAGCAGTTCTTC.

Many counts were recorded for this clonotype. The CDR3 DNA reads TGTGCCAGTAGTATAGGAGAGGGACAGGGATGGACCGGGGAGCTGTTTTTT. This codes for CASSIGEGQGWTGELFF. The V call is TRBV19, the J call TRBJ2-2, with 9 bases fitting TRBD1. Trimming cost V 1 base and J 5 bases; bases outside gene matches: 8. CDR3 length equals 17 residues. The germline V gene encodes CDR1 LNHDA and CDR2 SQIVND (reference sequence).

The V gene is TRBV20-1, the J gene TRBJ1-2; D is unclear. CDR3 size: 15 residues. The V and J ends lost 0 bases and 4 bases respectively, with 15 bases between them. Germline loops: CDR1 DFQATT, CDR2 SNEGSKA (reference sequence). CDR3 bases: TGCAGTGCTAGAGATTCTGGGGAATACCTCTATGGCTACACCTTC. This codes for CSARDSGEYLYGYTF.

This clonotype was seen once. A much bigger clone sits one base away, suggesting this may be a read error. The chain joins TRBV27 to TRBJ2-7, with TRBD1 matching over 9 bases. Germline CDR1 and CDR2: MNHEY and SMNVEV (reference sequence). This CDR3 spans 15 amino acids. The CDR3 bases are TGTGCCGGCAGCCGCGGGACAGGGTTCTACTACGAGCAGTACTTC. Residues: CAGSRGTGFYYEQYF.

This clonotype was counted only a few times. The genes are TRBV6-5 and TRBJ2-5; 9 nucleotides agree with TRBD2. The CDR3 is made up of 17 amino acids. With V trimmed by 1 base and J by 1 base, 7 bases remained unmatched. Germline V gives CDR1 MNHEY, CDR2 SVGAGI. Here the CDR3 DNA reads TGTGCCAGCAGTTACTTGACAGGCGGGAGGGCCCAAGAGACCCAGTACTTC. Translating it yields CASSYLTGGRAQETQYF.

Comments on this clonotype: Because the CDR3 is missing its conserved closing phenylalanine or tryptophan, this is likely a read error. The chain combines TRBV6-5 with TRBJ1-6; 9 bases map to TRBD1. V was pared by 2 bases and J by 7 bases, with 3 bases of the junction left unmatched. Germline assignment: CDR1 MNHEY and CDR2 SVGAGI. There are 15 residues in the CDR3. This CDR3 is CASSYVGTGNSPLHS. For the CDR3, the DNA is TGTGCCAGCAGTTACGTCGGGACAGGGAATTCACCCCTCCACTCT.

This clonotype appeared many times. V is TRBV12-3 or TRBV12-4 and J is TRBJ2-7; 9 nucleotides agree with TRBD2. V shed 4 bases and J 5 bases; nucleotides not matched to a gene: 12. CDR3 length: 16 residues. Here the CDR3 DNA reads TGTGCCAGCAGTTCATCTGGCGGGGGGGCCATCCACGAGCAGTACTTC. Translated, it gives CASSSSGGGAIHEQYF.

Turning to this clonotype: A read error may account for a junction end that differs from germline. The rearrangement uses TRBV12-3 or TRBV12-4 and TRBJ2-7; 10 bases fit TRBD2. The CDR3 consists of 15 residues. The CDR3 loop reads CASSSRTSGSHEQYF. CDR3 nucleotides: TGTGCCAGCAGTTCCCGGACTAGCGGCTCCCACGAGCAGTACTTC.

At least ten counts were recorded for this clonotype. This chain links TRBV12-3 or TRBV12-4 with TRBJ2-1, with 8 bases identical to TRBD2. V lost 5 bases, J lost 4 bases, and 10 bases stayed unmatched. This CDR3 is built from 16 residues. The CDR3 reads CASSTAAGGLYNEQFF. CDR3 DNA: TGTGCCAGCAGTACCGCGGCGGGGGGCCTGTACAATGAGCAGTTCTTC.

Ten or more counts support this clonotype. The chain joins TRBV20-1 to TRBJ2-7, with unresolved D. The CDR3 runs 13 residues. With 3 bases removed from V and 1 base from J, the gap between germline ends came to 10 bases. Germline CDR1 is DFQATT and CDR2 is SNEGSKA (reference sequence). The CDR3 reads CSASEAGSYEQYF. The CDR3 nucleotides are TGCAGTGCTAGTGAGGCAGGATCCTACGAGCAGTACTTC.

The V and J genes are TRBV11-3 and TRBJ2-5, with D maybe TRBD2 (5 bases). Germline-derived CDR1 and CDR2 are SGHNT and YENEEA. The CDR3 contains 16 residues. Trimming pared 3 bases from V and 3 bases from J, leaving 17 bases between. The CDR3 sequence: CASSLEDASRKETQYF. In DNA form, the CDR3 reads TGTGCCAGCAGCTTGGAGGACGCAAGCCGTAAAGAGACCCAGTACTTC. Full variable domain (rest looked up from reference TRBV11-3 and TRBJ2-5): EAGVVQSPRYKIIEKKQPVAFWCNPISGHNTLYWYLQNLGQGPELLIRYENEEAVDDSQLPKDRFSAERLKGVDSTLKIQPAELGDSAVYLCASSLEDASRKETQYFGPGTRLLVL.

This clonotype was seen many times. The chain uses TRBV4-3 and TRBJ1-1, with D possibly being TRBD1 (5 bases). From germline, CDR1 is LGHNA and CDR2 YSLEER. The CDR3 sequence is 14 residues long. Trimming shortened V by 0 bases and J by 6 bases, and 11 bases separated the two germline ends. CDR3 nucleotide sequence: TGCGCCAGCAGCCAAGATGGGACGTACTCTGAAGCTTTCTTT. This gives the protein CASSQDGTYSEAFF.

Concerning this clonotype: A much larger clone lies one base from this, so it may be a read error. The chain has TRBV4-3 and TRBJ2-7, with D tentatively TRBD1 (6 bases). Germline V lookup: CDR1 LGHNA, CDR2 YSLEER. This CDR3 has 14 amino acids. CDR3 nucleotide sequence: TGCGCCAGCAGCCAGGACAGCCACTCCTACGGGCAGTACTTC. Translating it yields CASSQDSHSYGQYF.